Each of the 15 T cell receptor beta chains below was sequenced from the same sample in a study of metastatic and nonmetastatic thyroid tumors. With MiXCR, TCRdb reprocessed the PCR reads. The sample holds about 7,600 clones, 25% to 30% seen once. Not a single patient had been given any form of treatment at any point before undergoing thyroid surgery. Sequenced input: adjacent normal tissue. All receptors come from a female donor with papillary thyroid cancer or a benign thyroid nodule (not recorded which). Some clones in this sample may be carry-over from other donors' samples.

This clone was recorded many times. The chain employs TRBV5-1 and TRBJ2-3; possibly TRBD2 for D (6 bases). CDR1 SGHRS and CDR2 YFSETQ come from the germline V gene. The V end was cut by 5 bases, the J end by 4 bases, with 14 bases between. The CDR3 runs 14 residues. The DNA for the CDR3 is TGCGCCAGCAGAGGGACTTCGGCCCCAGATACGCAGTATTTT. This gives the protein CASRGTSAPDTQYF.

The rearrangement uses TRBV20-1 and TRBJ1-3, with 8 bases fitting TRBD1. The germline CDR1 and CDR2 sequences are DFQATT and SNEGSKA (reference sequence). Trimming at V came to 0 bases and at J to 4 bases, leaving 8 bases not matched to a gene. The CDR3 consists of 16 residues. The CDR3 coding sequence is TGCAGTGCTAGAGAGGGGGGACAGGTATGGGGAAACACCATATATTTT. As protein: CSAREGGQVWGNTIYF.

This rearrangement joins TRBV7-8 to TRBJ1-2, with 8 bases identical to TRBD1. The germline V gene has CDR1 SGHVS and CDR2 FQNEAQ. With V trimmed by 5 bases and J by 5 bases, 13 bases remained unmatched. This CDR3 is built from 16 residues. The DNA of the CDR3 is TGTGCCAGCAGCCTCCGGGACAGGTCCACTGGGTATGGCTACACCTTC. Its protein product is CASSLRDRSTGYGYTF.

This clone was recorded a few times. This CDR3 is CASRDRGLNTEAFF. The CDR3 DNA sequence: TGTGCCAGCAGGGACAGGGGGTTGAACACTGAAGCTTTCTTT. The V gene is TRBV12-3 or TRBV12-4, the J gene TRBJ1-1; TRBD1 aligns across 10 bases. This CDR3 has 14 residues. J gave up 0 bases and V 6 bases, and 1 base lay outside the gene matches.

This clone was detected ten times or more. V usage is TRBV24-1 and J usage is TRBJ2-3; 16 nucleotides agree with TRBD2. The CDR3 extends over 17 amino acids. Germline CDR1 is KGHDR and CDR2 is SFDVKD. The V segment lost 5 bases and the J segment 4 bases; nucleotides outside the gene matches: 5. The CDR3 DNA reads as TGTGCCACCAGTGGTCCGGGACTAGCGGGAGGGCCAGATACGCAGTATTTT. It codes for CATSGPGLAGGPDTQYF.

This clone is labeled medium-sized. The rearrangement links TRBV19 to TRBJ2-7, with TRBD1 identical over 8 bases. This CDR3 is built from 14 residues. The junction had 7 bases not matched to a gene; V was cut back by 5 bases and J by 4 bases. Germline V gives CDR1 LNHDA, CDR2 SQIVND (reference sequence). The CDR3 here is CASSSDRGPYEQYF. Here the CDR3 DNA reads TGTGCCAGTAGTTCAGACAGGGGACCTTACGAGCAGTACTTC.

This rearrangement joins TRBV12-3 or TRBV12-4 to TRBJ2-2, with 8 bases aligning to TRBD2. The CDR3 sequence is 16 residues long. V shed 3 bases and J 7 bases; nucleotides not matched to a gene: 10. The CDR3: CASSFPAGENIGELFF. The CDR3, as DNA: TGTGCCAGCAGTTTTCCAGCGGGGGAGAATATCGGGGAGCTGTTTTTT.

This clone was seen many times. This chain uses TRBV4-1 with TRBJ2-1; 14 bases match TRBD2. V lost 4 bases to trimming and J lost 9 bases; unmatched junction nucleotides: 11. CDR1 is MGHRA, CDR2 YSYEKL, per germline. The CDR3 length is 17 residues. The CDR3 DNA is TGCGCCAGCAGCCCGAAACCGGGACTAGCGGGAGTGGGTGAGCAGTTCTTC. Its protein is CASSPKPGLAGVGEQFF.

This clone was detected many times. This chain links TRBV20-1 with TRBJ2-1; TRBD2 agrees at 7 bases. V shed 4 bases and J 0 bases; nucleotides not matched to a gene: 12. Germline-derived CDR1 and CDR2 are DFQATT and SNEGSKA (reference sequence). The CDR3 extends over 17 amino acids. The CDR3 here is CSATASGATSSYNEQFF. CDR3 sequence (DNA): TGCAGTGCTACGGCTAGCGGCGCTACGAGCTCCTACAATGAGCAGTTCTTC.

V and J are TRBV11-1 and TRBJ2-6; tentatively, D is TRBD2 (7 bases). Per the germline V gene, CDR1 is SGHAT and CDR2 is FQDESV (reference sequence). The CDR3 has 16 amino acids. Trimming removed 5 bases at V and 8 bases at J, with 19 bases between. CDR3: CASSRGEGSRTNVLTF. The CDR3 DNA reads as TGTGCCAGCAGCAGGGGGGAGGGGTCTCGGACCAACGTCCTGACTTTC. Full variable domain (remainder filled in from reference TRBV11-1 and TRBJ2-6): EAEVAQSPRYKITEKSQAVAFWCDPISGHATLYWYRQILGQGPELLVQFQDESVVDDSQLPKDRFSAERLKGVDSTLKIQPAELGDSAMYLCASSRGEGSRTNVLTFGAGSRLTVL.

By share of the sample, this clone is medium-sized. This chain links TRBV11-2 with TRBJ2-5; D unclear. V dropped 3 bases and J dropped 0 bases, with 5 bases sitting between them. From germline, CDR1 is SGHAT and CDR2 FQNNGV. The CDR3 length is 13 residues. CDR3 loop: CASSLMYQETQYF. The DNA of the CDR3 is TGTGCCAGCAGCTTGATGTACCAAGAGACCCAGTACTTC. Drawing the rest from reference TRBV11-2 and TRBJ2-5, the complete variable domain is EAGVAQSPRYKIIEKRQSVAFWCNPISGHATLYWYQQILGQGPKLLIQFQNNGVVDDSQLPKDRFSAERLKGVDSTLKIQPAKLEDSAVYLCASSLMYQETQYFGPGTRLLVL.

In its sample, this clone ranks as medium-sized. This chain joins TRBV6-1 and TRBJ2-7, with TRBD1 identical over 8 bases. The CDR3 has 15 amino acids. Germline V gene data show CDR1 as MNHNS and CDR2 as SASEGT. After removal of 6 bases from V and 5 bases from J, the junction contained 12 bases not matched to a gene. The CDR3 region is CASSPDRGKSNEQYV. Written as DNA, the CDR3 is TGTGCCAGCAGCCCCGACAGGGGTAAATCTAACGAGCAGTACGTC.

To note about this clone: At one of its ends the junction is not consistent with the germline gene, which may arise from a read error. The genes are TRBV2 and TRBJ2-6; D gene uncertain. CDR3 length: 15 amino acids. Germline CDR1 is SNHLY and CDR2 is FYNNEI. The CDR3 bases are TGTGCCAGCACGCGGTCCTGCTCTGGTGCCAACGTCCTGACTTTC. Translation gives CASTRSCSGANVLTF.

This clone was counted only a few times. The chain links TRBV27 to TRBJ2-5; 9 nucleotides match TRBD2. The tail of the sequence fits TRBJ2-1 better, so the J call may be wrong. The CDR3 covers 14 residues. CDR1 MNHEY and CDR2 SMNVEV come from the germline V gene (reference sequence). The CDR3 coding sequence is TGTGCCAGCAGGTCGGGACTAGCTGCGAGTGAGCAGTTCTTC. Amino acid sequence: CASRSGLAASEQFF.

Comments on this clone: Within the sample, other DNA sequences also encode this same CDR3. The chain uses TRBV28 and TRBJ1-1; 7 bases match TRBD1. This CDR3 region has 14 residues. J lost 5 bases, V lost 8 bases, and 11 bases had no gene match. Germline CDR1 reads MDHEN; CDR2 reads SYDVKM. The DNA of the CDR3 is TGTGCCAGCTGGTCCTCGAACAGGGGAACTGAAGCTTTCTTT. Translated, it gives CASWSSNRGTEAFF.